This TCR beta chain emerged from a study of blood T cell repertoires in COVID-19. Study-level background: Samples of COVID-19 (acute and convalescent) were obtained from the United States, Italy and Spain. The analysed material was cDNA or gDNA that came from T cells, B-cell-depleted T cells, or PBMCs.

Methods used by the authors: The assay estimated nucleated cells by amplifying reference gene primers. Assay used: immunoSEQ multiplex PCR; TCRdb lists only in-frame clones, some missing. Clone size and V and J calls were adopted from that table, with D and trimming inferred from the DNA. Of 150,000 to 200,000 clones in the sample, roughly 87% were seen once. The V end was cut by 11 bases, the J end by 2 bases, with 18 bases between. The CDR3 is 14 amino acids. Germline V CDR1 and CDR2: SEHNR, FQNEAQ (reference sequence). The V gene is TRBV7-9, the J gene TRBJ2-5; TRBD2 is a possible D gene (5 bases). The sequencing sample was made of peripheral blood. This TCR was recovered from a man aged 18 to 35 who had recovered from COVID-19. The CDR3 here is CAARGPETQETQYF. CDR3 DNA: TGTGCCGCGCGAGGGCCGGAGACTCAAGAGACCCAGTACTTC.